This T cell receptor (beta chain) is from a study of neoadjuvant nivolumab and ipilimumab in lung cancer. The study's findings and limits: Only a small number of samples underwent TCR sequencing. Blood richness before therapy tracked richness in tumors resected after neoadjuvant therapy.

The assay was immunoSEQ multiplex PCR, and TCRdb's table has in-frame clones only and misses some. The sample carries 24,000 or so clones, 80% recorded once. Details on this clone: Its target is not known.

Between the trimmed V and J ends, which lost 3 bases and 4 bases, there was a span of 7 bases. The CDR3 runs 11 residues. Looked up from germline, CDR1 is DFQATT and CDR2 is SNEGSKA (reference sequence). Sequencing used peripheral blood, obtained before neoadjuvant nivolumab, alone or with ipilimumab. V is TRBV20-1 and J is TRBJ2-7; TRBD2 is a possible D gene (5 bases). The sequence came from an adult with non-small cell lung cancer. CDR3 region: CSASRGYEQYF. The CDR3 DNA reads TGCAGTGCTAGCCGGGGTTACGAGCAGTACTTC.